The 28 T cell receptor beta chains in this list originate from one sample, sequenced in a study of identical twins. TCRdb independently ran MiXCR on the 5' RACE reads; one entry per CDR3 protein. The sample lists hundreds of thousands of distinct CDR3 sequences; under 9.5% were seen once. Another study also made use of these data, one on yellow fever vaccine responses in identical twins.

The sample taken for sequencing was memory (CD45RO+) T cells sorted from blood. The receptors derive from a young woman in good health.

There are many counts of this clonotype. The gene calls are TRBV12-3 or TRBV12-4 and TRBJ2-3, with 7 nucleotides matching TRBD2. With 5 bases clipped from V and 5 bases from J, the junction kept 13 bases outside the gene matches. The length of the CDR3 is 16 residues. The CDR3 DNA sequence: TGTGCCAGCAGTCCGCATACAGCGGGAAGGTTAGATACGCAGTATTTT. This translates into CASSPHTAGRLDTQYF.

This clonotype came up many times. The chain links TRBV2 to TRBJ2-3, with a tentative D call TRBD1 (5 bases). Germline V gene lookup returns CDR1 SNHLY and CDR2 FYNNEI. V was shortened by 6 bases and J by 4 bases, with 14 bases between the two germline ends. The CDR3 is made up of 14 amino acids. DNA of the CDR3: TGTGCCAGCAGACCTGGGGCTTTCGCAGATACGCAGTATTTT. It encodes CASRPGAFADTQYF.

The J gene is TRBJ1-5, the V gene TRBV12-3 or TRBV12-4, with TRBD1 as a possible D gene (6 bases). The V and J ends lost 6 bases and 4 bases respectively, with 10 bases between them. There are 13 residues in the CDR3. CDR3 sequence: CASRPGQNQPQHF. The CDR3 nucleotides are TGTGCCAGCAGGCCTGGACAGAATCAGCCCCAGCATTTT.

This clonotype was detected a few times. V is TRBV18 and J is TRBJ2-2, with TRBD2 identical over 13 bases. Germline assignment: CDR1 KGHSH and CDR2 LQKENI. V lost 1 base to trimming and J lost 1 base; unmatched junction nucleotides: 3. This CDR3 comprises 18 residues. CDR3 amino acids: CASSPRTSGSLNTGELFF. CDR3 coding DNA: TGTGCCAGCTCACCACGGACTAGCGGGAGTTTGAACACCGGGGAGCTGTTTTTT.

Many counts were recorded for this clonotype. The chain is built from TRBV4-2 and TRBJ2-3, with unresolved D. The CDR3 has 14 residues. V lost 1 base and J 4 bases, leaving 9 bases between the germline ends. The germline V gene has CDR1 LGHNA and CDR2 YNFKEQ. The CDR3 DNA reads as TGTGCCAGCAGCCAAGGGGTAGCTTCAGATACGCAGTATTTT. This encodes CASSQGVASDTQYF.

The chain has TRBV24-1 and TRBJ1-5; 8 bases line up with TRBD1. V was pared by 5 bases and J by 1 base, with 9 bases of the junction left unmatched. This CDR3 region has 17 residues. Germline-derived CDR1 and CDR2 are KGHDR and SFDVKD. CDR3: CATSGPSGTGSNQPQHF. The CDR3 DNA follows: TGTGCCACCAGTGGCCCCTCCGGGACAGGAAGCAATCAGCCCCAGCATTTT.

Of note for this clonotype: One base away lies a much larger clone, so this may be a sequencing read error. The chain is built from TRBV7-2 and TRBJ2-7; TRBD1 agrees at 8 bases. Germline-derived CDR1 and CDR2 are SGHTA and FQGNSA. The trim removed 5 bases at V and 2 bases at J, leaving 5 bases unmatched. This CDR3 has 14 amino acids. The CDR3 nucleotides are TGTGCCAGCAGCCCGGGACAGGTGACCTACGAGCAGTACTTC. The encoded protein is CASSPGQVTYEQYF.

On this clonotype: A much larger clone sits a single nucleotide away, making a read error possible. The chain couples TRBV2 to TRBJ2-2, with TRBD1 as a possible D gene (5 bases). The CDR3 spans 14 residues. CDR1 is SNHLY and CDR2 is FYNNEI in the germline V gene. V lost 7 bases, J lost 1 base, and 10 bases lay in between. Written as DNA, the CDR3 is TGTGCCAGCACCGCGACAGTGAACACCGGGGAGCTGTTTTTT. This gives the protein CASTATVNTGELFF.

The table lists this clonotype with many counts. The CDR3 nucleotides read TGTGCCAGCAGCCAAGATTCGAGACAGGGGAACTCCTACGAGCAGTACTTC. Protein sequence: CASSQDSRQGNSYEQYF. V and J are TRBV3-1 and TRBJ2-7, with 8 bases identical to TRBD1. CDR3 length: 17 residues. Germline CDR1 LGHDT, CDR2 YNNKEL (reference sequence). V was clipped by 0 bases and J by 0 bases; unmatched bases: 7.

This chain links TRBV20-1 with TRBJ1-1, with 8 bases fitting TRBD1. CDR1 and CDR2 (germline): DFQATT, SNEGSKA (reference sequence). This CDR3 is 13 amino acids long. Unmatched junction bases numbered 5, after V lost 4 bases and J lost 4 bases. CDR3 amino acids: CSANKQGGTEAFF. The CDR3 region has the DNA TGCAGTGCTAATAAACAGGGGGGCACTGAAGCTTTCTTT.

This clonotype was seen only a few times. This rearrangement joins TRBV20-1 to TRBJ1-6; maybe TRBD1 (5 bases). V lost 1 base and J 10 bases, leaving 20 bases between the germline ends. Germline assignment: CDR1 DFQATT and CDR2 SNEGSKA (reference sequence). This CDR3 is 16 amino acids long. This CDR3 is CSARVPGTGFGSPLHF. The CDR3 nucleotides are TGCAGTGCTAGAGTACCCGGGACGGGGTTTGGATCACCCCTCCACTTT.

The table lists this clonotype with a few counts. This rearrangement joins TRBV20-1 to TRBJ2-1; maybe TRBD2 (6 bases). With 1 base removed from V and 8 bases from J, the gap between germline ends came to 18 bases. This CDR3 is built from 15 residues. Germline V gene data show CDR1 as DFQATT and CDR2 as SNEGSKA (reference sequence). The CDR3 DNA is TGCAGTGCTAGAGGTGGGACTCCCCCGTGGCATGAGCAGTTCTTC. Its protein product is CSARGGTPPWHEQFF.

This clonotype was detected only a few times. The rearrangement links TRBV13 to TRBJ2-1, with D possibly called TRBD1 or TRBD2 (5 bases each). The CDR3 length is 13 residues. V lost 5 bases to trimming and J lost 3 bases, with 8 bases between them. CDR1 is PRHDT, CDR2 FYEKMQ, per germline (reference sequence). CDR3 DNA sequence: TGTGCCAGCAGCGTTGGGGGCTACAATGAGCAGTTCTTC. Translated, it gives CASSVGGYNEQFF.

This clonotype appeared many times. At one of its ends the junction is not consistent with the germline gene, which may arise from a read error. The CDR3 DNA reads TGCGCCAGCAGCTTGACTAGCGGTTACAATGAGCAGTTCTTC. It translates to CASSLTSGYNEQFF. The chain has TRBV7-2 and TRBJ2-1; the match to TRBD2 covers 9 bases. CDR1 is SGHTA and CDR2 is FQGNSA in the germline V gene. The CDR3 contains 14 residues.

This clonotype was counted at least ten times. This chain connects TRBV7-9 to TRBJ2-5; D call uncertain. This CDR3 comprises 17 residues. Germline assignment: CDR1 SEHNR and CDR2 FQNEAQ (reference sequence). Trimming took off 0 bases at V and 4 bases at J, with 18 bases between the two ends. The CDR3 loop is CASSLAGMASVLETQYF. CDR3 in DNA: TGTGCCAGCAGCTTAGCCGGCATGGCAAGTGTCTTAGAGACCCAGTACTTC.

This clonotype was counted a few times. The V gene is TRBV28, the J gene TRBJ2-5, with 7 bases that match TRBD1. The CDR3 spans 15 residues. The J segment lost 5 bases and the V segment lost 7 bases, leaving 13 bases of the junction unmatched. The germline V gene encodes CDR1 MDHEN and CDR2 SYDVKM. The DNA for the CDR3 is TGTGCCAGCACTCCCTTACAGGGGCTGGGGGAGACCCAGTACTTC. This sequence encodes CASTPLQGLGETQYF.

The chain carries TRBV2 and TRBJ1-1; D is perhaps TRBD1 (6 bases). The CDR3 loop spans 15 amino acids. Trimming stripped 7 bases from V and 4 bases from J, with 19 bases between. Germline V gives CDR1 SNHLY, CDR2 FYNNEI. CDR3 coding DNA: TGTGCCAGCATCACCCAGGCGGGGGCCAGCACTGAAGCTTTCTTT. Its protein product is CASITQAGASTEAFF.

The sample holds many counts of this clonotype. This chain joins TRBV6-6 and TRBJ1-4; 9 nucleotides match TRBD1. J lost 7 bases, V lost 5 bases, and 8 bases had no gene match. From germline, CDR1 is MNHNY and CDR2 SVGAGI (reference sequence). The CDR3 contains 15 residues. In DNA, the CDR3 is TGTGCCAGCAGTCCAACAGGGGGCGGGGGTGAAAAACTGTTTTTT. This codes for CASSPTGGGGEKLFF.

The rearrangement uses TRBV6-2 or TRBV6-3 and TRBJ1-5; D not resolved. The CDR3 is made up of 15 amino acids. Trimming pared 0 bases from V and 6 bases from J, leaving 12 bases between. Germline values: CDR1 MNHEY, CDR2 SVGEGT. DNA for the CDR3: TGTGCCAGCAGTTACTCGGCATCCGCGCGTCAGCCCCAGCATTTT. This codes for CASSYSASARQPQHF.

The rearrangement joins TRBV7-4 to TRBJ2-7; 8 bases align to TRBD2. The CDR3 length is 14 residues. Trimming removed 3 bases from V and 4 bases from J; junction bases left unmatched: 5. Germline CDR1 SGHVT, CDR2 SQSDAQ. In nucleotides, the CDR3 is TGTGCCAGCAGCTTCGAAAAGCGGGAGTACGAGCAGTACTTC. Protein product: CASSFEKREYEQYF.

The chain recombines TRBV5-6 with TRBJ2-3, with 8 bases identical to TRBD1. The CDR3 is 15 residues long. Germline V gene data show CDR1 as SGHDT and CDR2 as YYEEEE. Trimming took 4 bases from V and 3 from J; bases not matched to a gene: 7. CDR3 sequence reads: CASSLSGQGTDTQYF. The DNA of the CDR3 is TGTGCCAGCAGCCTATCAGGACAGGGAACAGATACGCAGTATTTT.

The chain has TRBV4-2 and TRBJ2-3, with a possible D match to TRBD2 (6 bases). Germline CDR1 reads LGHNA; CDR2 reads YNFKEQ. There are 16 residues in the CDR3. The ends were cut back, 1 base at V and 0 bases at J, with 11 bases in the middle. CDR3 bases: TGTGCCAGCAGCCAAGTTTCGAGCGGGAGCACAGATACGCAGTATTTT. Its protein is CASSQVSSGSTDTQYF.

This clonotype was picked up one time. At one end, the junction sequence differs from germline, possibly due to a read error. The CDR3 region has the DNA TGCACCAGCAGTGAGTCTAGCGGGGGGTCAGATACGCAGTATTTT. Translation gives CTSSESSGGSDTQYF. V is TRBV10-1 and J is TRBJ2-3, with 11 bases that match TRBD2. Germline CDR1 WNHNN, CDR2 SYGVQD (reference sequence). CDR3 length: 15 amino acids.

The chain uses TRBV7-3 and TRBJ2-1; no reliable D call. CDR1 is SGHTA, CDR2 FQGTGA, per germline. The CDR3 loop spans 15 amino acids. Trimming removed 5 bases from V and 4 bases from J, with 15 bases in between. The CDR3 DNA reads TGTGCCAGCAGCAATAGGTCGGGCCGTTACAATGAGCAGTTCTTC. Protein: CASSNRSGRYNEQFF. Drawing the rest from reference TRBV7-3 and TRBJ2-1, the complete variable domain is GAGVSQTPSNKVTEKGKYVELRCDPISGHTALYWYRQSLGQGPEFLIYFQGTGAADDSGLPNDRFFAVRPEGSVSTLKIQRTERGDSAVYLCASSNRSGRYNEQFFGPGTRLTVL.

In this sample, this clonotype turned up once. The genes are TRBV9 and TRBJ2-3, with D tentatively TRBD1 or TRBD2 (7 bases each). The length of the CDR3 is 16 residues. CDR1 SGDLS and CDR2 YYNGEE come from the germline V gene. The ends were cut back, 3 bases at V and 5 bases at J, with 19 bases in the middle. CDR3: CASSAQGGAPIDTQYF. DNA of the CDR3: TGTGCCAGCAGCGCCCAGGGGGGGGCGCCGATAGATACGCAGTATTTT.

This chain uses TRBV20-1 with TRBJ2-5, with D possibly TRBD1 on 7 matching bases. The CDR3 length is 14 residues. The germline CDR1 and CDR2 sequences are DFQATT and SNEGSKA (reference sequence). The V gene lost 3 bases and the J gene lost 4 bases, with 15 bases spanning the gap. The chain's CDR3 is CSASLASGGETQYF. CDR3 DNA sequence: TGCAGTGCTAGCCTAGCGTCAGGGGGAGAGACCCAGTACTTC.

This clonotype came up a few times. The chain recombines TRBV10-3 with TRBJ2-3; D not certain. Trimming removed 3 bases at V and 0 bases at J, with 10 bases between. Per the germline V gene, CDR1 is ENHRY and CDR2 is SYGVKD. The CDR3 runs to 15 residues. The CDR3 loop is CAISERSVSTDTQYF. The CDR3 nucleotides read TGTGCCATCAGTGAACGTTCGGTTAGCACAGATACGCAGTATTTT.

The chain recombines TRBV2 with TRBJ2-4; D is possibly TRBD1 (5 bases). The CDR3 length is 17 residues. CDR1 SNHLY and CDR2 FYNNEI come from the germline V gene. V was cut by 1 base and J by 1 base, with 14 bases left in between. The CDR3 loop is CASSEEVVRVAKNIQYF. CDR3 DNA sequence: TGTGCCAGCAGTGAAGAGGTCGTCAGGGTCGCCAAAAACATTCAGTACTTC.